This TCR beta chain was identified in a study of CD8+ T cells in alopecia areata (dated by TCRdb to 2016 to 2018). General notes on the study: In both human patients and the C3H/HeJ mouse model, the study applied high-throughput TCRbeta sequencing to look at T cell clonal expansion in alopecia areata. On the human side, TCRbeta sequencing was run on scalp tissue and on sorted CD4+ and CD8+ peripheral blood T cells from healthy controls and from alopecia areata patients with either patchy or totalis/universalis disease. immunoSEQ multiplex PCR using 35 Vbeta forward primers and 13 Jbeta reverse primers was used to amplify TCRbeta CDR3 regions. RNA was obtained with the PAXgene miRNA kit for fixed scalp, the miRNeasy kit for PBMCs, and the RNeasy kit for mouse skin. Scalp clonality was compared across normal scalp (n=4), patchy alopecia areata scalp (n=8), and alopecia totalis/universalis scalp (n=8). Study-wide findings and limitations: Lesional scalp, especially in alopecia totalis/universalis, showed higher clonality and more expanded CD8+ clones than normal scalp, suggesting antigenic drive. Compared with mice, TCR sequences shared between patients were less clear, possibly partly because of HLA diversity across the patient population. Unlike mouse skin, where gammadelta T cells dominate, normal human skin contains resident alphabeta T cells that get sequenced too, which complicates analysis of the scalp TCR repertoire.

Concerning this clone: This receptor's antigen is unknown. Base qualities are not at hand, and no much larger clone is one base apart.

The library was built by means of the immunoSEQ multiplex PCR assay. To provide template for TCR sequencing, every sample had RNA extracted and reverse transcribed into cDNA. SuperScript III was used for first-strand cDNA synthesis, primed with a 2:1 mix of oligo-dT and random hexamers. A synthetic immune receptor repertoire was used to gauge amplification bias, and whatever bias remained was removed computationally. In the source study's methods: Raw reads were preprocessed to remove errors, and CDR3 was defined by IMGT conventions from the conserved cysteine to phenylalanine. Clonality was computed by normalizing Shannon entropy by log2 of the number of productive unique TCRs and subtracting the result from 1. CD4 or CD8 identity of scalp clones was inferred by cross-referencing scalp TCRbeta sequences with sorted blood CD4 and CD8 repertoires. TCRdb's version of the immuneACCESS table is confined to in-frame rearrangements and falls short of the full clone set. An unresolved V gene accounts for under half of the shortfall where checked; the remainder is of unknown origin. V, J and clone size were drawn from that table, and D and trimming were deduced from the DNA. For this sample the table gives around 120,000 clones, of which roughly 50% were detected only once. Over 9.5% of the sample goes to the ten largest clones.

The junction carries 10 bases between V and J, which are trimmed by 1 base and 2 bases respectively. CDR1 is given as SGDLS and CDR2 as YYNGEE, both from the germline V gene. The CDR3 spans 14 residues, from the cysteine through the phenylalanine. This entry keeps only the CDR3 DNA: 42 bases, framed from base 1. Lesional scalp punch biopsies and peripheral blood were obtained from alopecia areata patients. PBMCs were separated by density centrifugation and stained for CD3, CD4 and CD8, after which CD4+ and CD8+ T cells were sorted on a FACSAria. Untreated alopecia areata patients were recruited as part of a multicenter biomarker study. In five patients from the biomarker study, the blood CD8+ T cells went through an additional sort into NKG2D-low and NKG2D-high fractions.

Sequencing was performed on NKG2D-low CD8+ T cells sorted from blood. In light of the paper, this sample's cell subset or site label describes: sorted CD8+ NKG2D-low blood T cells. Here the chain combines TRBV9 and TRBJ2-7, with a tentative D gene TRBD2 over 5 matching bases. The receptor was isolated from a human donor with alopecia areata. Here is the DNA: TGTGCCAGCAGCGTACGAGCGGAGACCTACGAGCAGTACTTC. Its product reads: CASSVRAETYEQYF.